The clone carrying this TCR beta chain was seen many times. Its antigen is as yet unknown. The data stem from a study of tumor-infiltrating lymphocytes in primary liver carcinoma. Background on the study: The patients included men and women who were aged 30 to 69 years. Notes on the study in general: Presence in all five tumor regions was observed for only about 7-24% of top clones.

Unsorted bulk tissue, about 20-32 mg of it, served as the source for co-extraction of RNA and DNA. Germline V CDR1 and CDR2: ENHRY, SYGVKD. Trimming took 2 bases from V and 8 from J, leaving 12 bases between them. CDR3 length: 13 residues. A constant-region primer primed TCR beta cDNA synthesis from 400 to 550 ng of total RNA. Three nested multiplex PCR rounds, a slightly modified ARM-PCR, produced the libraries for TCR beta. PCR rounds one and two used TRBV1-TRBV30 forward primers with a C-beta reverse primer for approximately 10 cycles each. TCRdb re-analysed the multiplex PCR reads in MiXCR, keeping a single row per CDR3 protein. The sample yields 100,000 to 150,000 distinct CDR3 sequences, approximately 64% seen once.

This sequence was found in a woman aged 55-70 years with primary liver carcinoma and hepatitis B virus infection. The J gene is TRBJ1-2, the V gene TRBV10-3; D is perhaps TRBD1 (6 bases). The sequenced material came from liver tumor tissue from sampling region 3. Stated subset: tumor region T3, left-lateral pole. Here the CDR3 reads CAISEDGGLGYTF. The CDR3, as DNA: TGTGCCATCAGTGAGGACGGGGGCTTGGGCTACACCTTC.